A single sample gave rise to the 20 T cell receptor beta chains below, sequenced in a study of CD8 T cells in ankylosing spondylitis. Study-wide results and limits: Fewer than ten highly homologous variants made up a TCR beta motif that seemed to typify ankylosing spondylitis blood.

One entry per CDR3 protein, called by TCRdb with MiXCR from the 5' RACE reads. Among under 850,000 distinct CDR3 sequences listed, over 15% were seen once. What these receptors recognize is not known. The sample taken for sequencing was blood, either unsorted or a sorted T cell fraction (not recorded which). These receptors originate from a male donor with ankylosing spondylitis.

The chain is built from TRBV6-1 and TRBJ2-7; D is perhaps TRBD1 (6 bases). The CDR3 totals 16 residues. V lost 1 base and J lost 3, with 16 bases in between. Germline V lookup: CDR1 MNHNS, CDR2 SASEGT. The CDR3 loop is CASSEDSQGWHYEQYF. CDR3 nucleotides: TGTGCCAGCAGTGAAGACTCACAGGGATGGCACTACGAGCAGTACTTC.

The V gene is TRBV7-9, the J gene TRBJ1-2, with D unclear. Germline V gene sequence: CDR1 SEHNR, CDR2 FQNEAQ (reference sequence). V was shortened by 4 bases and J by 8 bases, with 14 bases between the two germline ends. The CDR3 length is 13 residues. The CDR3 reads CASSYDEARGYTF. In DNA form, the CDR3 reads TGTGCCAGCAGCTACGACGAGGCCCGGGGCTACACCTTC.

V usage is TRBV11-1 and J usage is TRBJ1-5; 10 nucleotides line up with TRBD1. CDR3 length equals 18 residues. The germline V gene has CDR1 SGHAT and CDR2 FQDESV (reference sequence). The V and J ends lost 1 base and 2 bases, in that order; junction bases with no gene match: 8. The CDR3 coding sequence is TGTGCCAGCAGCTTAGTAGGACAGGGGGGTCGAGGCAATCAGCCCCAGCATTTT. It codes for CASSLVGQGGRGNQPQHF.

The chain is built from TRBV18 and TRBJ2-1, with D tentatively TRBD1 (7 bases). This CDR3 is 15 amino acids long. V shed 3 bases and J shed 2 bases, with 11 bases lying between them. Looked up from germline, CDR1 is KGHSH and CDR2 is LQKENI. The CDR3 nucleotides read TGTGCCAGCTCACCCAGGGGGGTTGCCTACAATGAGCAGTTCTTC. Translation gives CASSPRGVAYNEQFF.

The gene calls are TRBV27 and TRBJ2-1, with a tentative D call TRBD2 (5 bases). The length of the CDR3 is 14 residues. V was cut by 5 bases and J by 7 bases, with 15 bases left in between. Germline V lookup: CDR1 MNHEY, CDR2 SMNVEV (reference sequence). The CDR3 DNA is TGTGCCAGCAGTCAGTTTCGGGAAACAAATGAGCAGTTCTTC. Amino acid sequence: CASSQFRETNEQFF.

V usage is TRBV12-3 or TRBV12-4 and J usage is TRBJ2-3; TRBD2 is a possible D gene (6 bases). The CDR3 has 15 amino acids. Trimming stripped 5 bases from V and 3 bases from J, with 15 bases between. The CDR3 bases are TGTGCCAGCAGTGCGGACGGTCGGGAGACAGATACGCAGTATTTT. As protein: CASSADGRETDTQYF.

In its sample, this clonotype was seen a few times. The chain links TRBV3-1 to TRBJ1-5; a weak D match, TRBD1 (6 bases). The CDR3 covers 16 residues. Germline V CDR1 and CDR2: LGHDT, YNNKEL (reference sequence). The V end was cut by 0 bases, the J end by 3 bases, with 12 bases between. CDR3 sequence: CASSQDMGGNNQPQHF. For the CDR3, the DNA is TGTGCCAGCAGCCAAGATATGGGGGGCAACAATCAGCCCCAGCATTTT.

In this sample, this clonotype turned up a few times. A junction end diverges from the germline sequence, so it may reflect a read error. This chain connects TRBV5-1 to TRBJ2-2; D gene ambiguous. The germline V gene has CDR1 SGHRS and CDR2 YFSETQ. CDR3 size: 15 residues. The CDR3 region has the DNA TGCGCCAGCAGCTTGGTCCAGCCGAAAACCGGGGAGCTGTTTTTT. Translation: CASSLVQPKTGELFF.

In its sample, this clonotype was seen a few times. The chain couples TRBV12-3 or TRBV12-4 to TRBJ2-3; no reliable D call. The CDR3 consists of 13 residues. Trimming removed 7 bases at V and 0 bases at J, with 8 bases between. In DNA, the CDR3 is TGTGCCAGCACCTTCGGGAGCACAGATACGCAGTATTTT. It yields the protein CASTFGSTDTQYF.

The chain employs TRBV7-3 and TRBJ2-1; 11 bases fit TRBD2. CDR3 length: 15 amino acids. V trimming: 3 bases; J trimming: 6 bases; junction bases outside the gene matches: 4. Germline loops: CDR1 SGHTA, CDR2 FQGTGA. CDR3 loop: CASSFSGGVGNEQFF. CDR3 coding DNA: TGTGCCAGCAGCTTTAGCGGGGGGGTGGGCAATGAGCAGTTCTTC.

This clonotype was picked up a small number of times. The chain joins TRBV7-6 to TRBJ1-2; D uncertain. This CDR3 spans 13 amino acids. Germline V CDR1 and CDR2: SGHVS, FNYEAQ. V dropped 9 bases and J dropped 12 bases, with 23 bases sitting between them. This chain's CDR3 is CARVRPFWTINTF. DNA for the CDR3: TGTGCCAGGGTCAGGCCCTTCTGGACCATAAACACCTTC.

V is TRBV10-3 and J is TRBJ2-7, with 8 bases fitting TRBD1. There are 16 residues in the CDR3. Looked up from germline, CDR1 is ENHRY and CDR2 is SYGVKD. J lost 3 bases, V lost 0 bases, and 7 bases had no gene match. CDR3 residues: CAISESAGTGHYEQYF. CDR3 coding DNA: TGTGCCATCAGTGAGTCTGCCGGGACAGGCCACTACGAGCAGTACTTC.

This rearrangement joins TRBV27 to TRBJ1-1; TRBD1 matches at 8 bases. The trim removed 2 bases at V and 0 bases at J, leaving 5 bases unmatched. Germline V gives CDR1 MNHEY, CDR2 SMNVEV (reference sequence). The CDR3 is made up of 16 amino acids. The CDR3 is CASSLIAGGMNTEAFF. In nucleotides, the CDR3 is TGTGCCAGCAGTTTAATAGCAGGGGGCATGAACACTGAAGCTTTCTTT.

This clonotype was recorded a few times. The CDR3 here is CSASSDRGWEQYF. The CDR3 DNA reads TGCAGTGCTAGTTCGGACAGGGGTTGGGAGCAGTACTTC. The rearrangement uses TRBV20-1 and TRBJ2-7; 9 positions agree with TRBD1. Germline V lookup: CDR1 DFQATT, CDR2 SNEGSKA (reference sequence). The CDR3 runs 13 residues. The V gene end was trimmed by 3 bases and the J gene end by 7 bases; junction bases not matched to a gene: 7.

This clonotype was recorded a few times. The V and J genes are TRBV2 and TRBJ2-7; the match to TRBD2 covers 15 bases. Losses at the gene ends were 5 bases for V and 3 bases for J; bases not matched to a gene: 5. In germline, CDR1 is SNHLY, CDR2 FYNNEI. The CDR3 contains 16 residues. CDR3 nucleotides: TGTGCCAGCAGTATTGGACTAGCGGGAGGGGGCTACGAGCAGTACTTC. It translates to CASSIGLAGGGYEQYF.

The sample holds many counts of this clonotype. This chain joins TRBV7-2 and TRBJ2-3; D is unclear. The CDR3 spans 15 residues. Germline-derived CDR1 and CDR2 are SGHTA and FQGNSA. V was clipped by 1 base and J by 5 bases, with 13 bases between them. In DNA form, the CDR3 reads TGTGCCAGCAGCTTAGACCCAACCTCCGAAGATACGCAGTATTTT. This translates into CASSLDPTSEDTQYF.

V gene TRBV25-1 combines with J gene TRBJ2-3, with D possibly matching TRBD2 (5 bases). V was cut by 0 bases and J by 2 bases, with 9 bases left in between. The CDR3 is 15 residues long. Germline V gene sequence: CDR1 MGHDK, CDR2 SYGVNS. CDR3 nucleotides: TGTGCCAGCAGTGAATACGACGGGATCACAGATACGCAGTATTTT. Translating it yields CASSEYDGITDTQYF.

This clonotype came up a few times. V is TRBV20-1 and J is TRBJ2-5; 9 bases are shared with TRBD2. V gave up 2 bases and J gave up 3 bases; unmatched junction bases: 7. Germline CDR1 DFQATT, CDR2 SNEGSKA (reference sequence). The CDR3 is made up of 15 amino acids. In nucleotides, the CDR3 is TGCAGTGCTAGATTAGCGGGGGAGACCAAAGAGACCCAGTACTTC. Amino acid sequence: CSARLAGETKETQYF.

The genes are TRBV7-9 and TRBJ1-1; D may be TRBD1 (5 bases). CDR3 length: 17 amino acids. CDR1 SEHNR and CDR2 FQNEAQ come from the germline V gene (reference sequence). The V end was cut by 1 base, the J end by 1 base, with 16 bases between. The CDR3 coding sequence is TGTGCCAGCAGCTTAGAGTCTGTAGTAAGGGGGAACACTGAAGCTTTCTTT. It encodes CASSLESVVRGNTEAFF. Together with reference TRBV7-9 and TRBJ1-1, the CDR3 gives the full variable domain: DTGVSQNPRHKITKRGQNVTFRCDPISEHNRLYWYRQTLGQGPEFLTYFQNEAQLEKSRLLSDRFSAERPKGSFSTLEIQRTEQGDSAMYLCASSLESVVRGNTEAFFGQGTRLTVV.

V usage is TRBV27 and J usage is TRBJ2-5; tentatively, D is TRBD1 (6 bases). Germline CDR1 MNHEY, CDR2 SMNVEV (reference sequence). V dropped 5 bases and J dropped 3 bases, with 16 bases sitting between them. CDR3 length: 15 amino acids. CDR3: CASSLYGDNKETQYF. The CDR3 DNA reads TGTGCCAGCAGTCTATATGGGGACAACAAAGAGACCCAGTACTTC.